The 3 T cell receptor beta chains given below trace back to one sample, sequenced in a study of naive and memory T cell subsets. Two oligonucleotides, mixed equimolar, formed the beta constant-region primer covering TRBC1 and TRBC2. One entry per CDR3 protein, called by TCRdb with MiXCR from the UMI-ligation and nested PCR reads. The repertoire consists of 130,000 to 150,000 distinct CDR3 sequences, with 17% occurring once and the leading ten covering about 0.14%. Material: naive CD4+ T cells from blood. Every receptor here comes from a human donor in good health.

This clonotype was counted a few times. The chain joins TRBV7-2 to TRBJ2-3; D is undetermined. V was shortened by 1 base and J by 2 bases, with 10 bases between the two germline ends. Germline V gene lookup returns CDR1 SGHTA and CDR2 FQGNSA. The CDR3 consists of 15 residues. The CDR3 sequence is CASSLDGPNTDTQYF. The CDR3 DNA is TGTGCCAGCAGCTTAGACGGTCCTAACACAGATACGCAGTATTTT.

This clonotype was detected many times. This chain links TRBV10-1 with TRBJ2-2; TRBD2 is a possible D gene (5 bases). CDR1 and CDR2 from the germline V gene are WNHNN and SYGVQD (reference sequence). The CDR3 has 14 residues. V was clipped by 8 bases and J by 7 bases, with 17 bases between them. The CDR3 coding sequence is TGCGCCAGCCAGAGGACTCCCCTCAGCGGGGAGCTGTTTTTT. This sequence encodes CASQRTPLSGELFF.

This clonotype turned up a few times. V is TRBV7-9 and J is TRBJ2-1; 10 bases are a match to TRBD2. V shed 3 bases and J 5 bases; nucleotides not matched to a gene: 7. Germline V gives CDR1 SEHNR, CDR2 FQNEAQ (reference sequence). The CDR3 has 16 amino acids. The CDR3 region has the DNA TGTGCCAGCAGCTTCCCCCTAGCGGGAGCAGACAATGAGCAGTTCTTC. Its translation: CASSFPLAGADNEQFF.